These T cell receptor beta chains were read from a single sample in a study of shared clonotypes between healthy human individuals. Repertoires were generated with immunoSEQ multiplex PCR, while TCRdb's copy carries only in-frame clones and drops some. The sample lists about 590,000 clones, less than 97% occurring once. Material for sequencing was naive CD8+ T cells sorted from blood. The receptor set was obtained from a woman aged 25 to 45 in good health. CDR3s include the opening cysteine and the closing phenylalanine or tryptophan. A D gene is named only where the DNA matches it firmly. Clone size appears in some rows only: once, few, many, or a class for an expanded clone.

size | J | V | D | CDR3 | DNA
NA | TRBJ2-7 | TRBV7-8 | TRBD1 | CASSLVAAQGSEQYF | TGTGCCAGCAGCTTAGTTGCGGCACAGGGGAGCGAGCAGTACTTC
NA | TRBJ2-1 | TRBV9 | NA | CASSPGGDEQFF | TGTGCCAGCAGCCCTGGGGGCGATGAGCAGTTCTTC
NA | TRBJ2-7 | TRBV4-1 | TRBD2 | CASSQEAGLARFEQYF | TGCGCCAGCAGCCAAGAAGCGGGACTAGCGAGATTCGAGCAGTACTTC
NA | TRBJ2-7 | TRBV9 | TRBD1 | CASSFGTDPSYEQYF | TGTGCCAGCAGCTTCGGGACAGATCCCTCCTACGAGCAGTACTTC
NA | TRBJ2-1 | TRBV7-9 | NA | CASSLGAYEGDEQFF | TGTGCCAGCAGCTTAGGGGCCTATGAGGGCGATGAGCAGTTCTTC
NA | TRBJ2-1 | TRBV4-1 | NA | CASSQNWGNEQFF | TGCGCCAGCAGCCAGAACTGGGGCAATGAGCAGTTCTTC
NA | TRBJ2-1 | TRBV7-9 | TRBD2 | CASSLFRLADHNEQFF | TGTGCCAGCAGCTTATTTAGGCTAGCGGATCACAATGAGCAGTTCTTC
NA | TRBJ1-1 | TRBV30 | NA | CAWSFTNTEAFF | TGTGCCTGGAGTTTTACGAACACTGAAGCTTTCTTT
NA | TRBJ2-1 | TRBV25-1 | TRBD1 | CASSDVTWDRVSNEQFF | TGTGCCAGCAGTGATGTGACTTGGGACAGGGTGTCCAATGAGCAGTTCTTC
NA | TRBJ2-7 | TRBV27 | NA | CASSLFSGQYEQYF | TGTGCCAGCAGTTTATTCTCTGGCCAGTACGAGCAGTACTTC
NA | TRBJ2-1 | TRBV4-1 | NA | CASSREETGYNEQFF | TGCGCCAGCAGCCGGGAGGAGACGGGATACAATGAGCAGTTCTTC
NA | TRBJ2-7 | TRBV5-1 | NA | CASSLEYTYEQYF | TGCGCCAGCAGCTTGGAGTACACCTACGAGCAGTACTTC
NA | TRBJ1-2 | TRBV25-1 | NA | CASAGGSFYGYTF | TGTGCCAGCGCCGGAGGGAGTTTCTATGGCTACACCTTC
NA | TRBJ2-7 | TRBV6-5 | NA | CASTKNGVHEQYF | TGTGCCAGCACCAAAAACGGGGTCCACGAGCAGTACTTC
NA | TRBJ2-4 | TRBV27 | NA | CASSLRVADKNIQYF | TGTGCCAGCAGTTTAAGGGTTGCCGACAAAAACATTCAGTACTTC
once | TRBJ2-2 | TRBV10-1 | NA | CASSSGNTGELFF | TGCGCCTCAAGCAGCGGAAACACCGGGGAGCTGTTTTTT
once | TRBJ1-1 | TRBV11-2 | NA | CASSLESHTEAFF | TGTGCCAGCAGCTTGGAGAGCCACACTGAAGCTTTCTTT
NA | TRBJ1-1 | TRBV18 | NA | CASSLSLDSSIMNTEAFF | TGTGCCAGCTCACTAAGCCTGGACAGCTCGATCATGAACACTGAAGCTTTCTTT
NA | TRBJ2-2 | TRBV7-6 | NA | CASSPRLGLPGELFF | TGTGCCAGCAGCCCAAGACTAGGTCTCCCCGGGGAGCTGTTTTTT
NA | TRBJ2-1 | TRBV7-8 | TRBD2 | CASSSLARHEQFF | TGTGCCAGCAGCTCACTAGCGCGGCATGAGCAGTTCTTC
NA | TRBJ2-1 | TRBV30 | TRBD2 | CAWSSSGIAIEQFF | TGTGCCTGGAGTTCTAGCGGGATAGCAATTGAGCAGTTCTTC
NA | TRBJ2-7 | TRBV28 | NA | CASSPGAPYEQYF | TGTGCCAGCAGTCCCGGGGCACCCTACGAGCAGTACTTC
NA | TRBJ2-7 | TRBV27 | TRBD1 | CASSWGTGGTYEQYF | TGTGCCAGCAGTTGGGGGACAGGTGGAACCTACGAGCAGTACTTC
once | TRBJ2-7 | TRBV5-4 | NA | CASSSEYEQYF | TGTGCCAGCAGCTCAGAATACGAGCAGTACTTC
NA | TRBJ2-7 | TRBV27 | NA | CASSFQGTYEQYF | TGTGCCAGCAGTTTCCAGGGGACCTACGAGCAGTACTTC
NA | TRBJ1-1 | TRBV7-9 | NA | CASSLLRVTNTEAFF | TGTGCCAGCAGCTTATTAAGGGTAACGAACACTGAAGCTTTCTTT